This T cell receptor (beta chain) was sequenced for a study of CD8 T cells in ankylosing spondylitis. General study points: Ankylosing spondylitis blood appeared to carry a characteristic TCR beta motif of 7 or 8 highly homologous variants. Earlier authors reported some of these motif variants in reactive arthritis synovial fluid and blood.

For this clonotype: No antigen is known for it.

Using its own MiXCR run on the 5' RACE reads, TCRdb lists one record per CDR3 protein. The sample consists of fewer than 400,000 distinct CDR3 sequences, roughly 14% of them appearing once. This CDR3 has 15 residues. CDR1 MGHRA and CDR2 YSYEKL come from the germline V gene. Trimming pared 3 bases from V and 8 bases from J, leaving 19 bases between. Sample: blood, either unsorted or a sorted T cell fraction (not recorded which). This rearrangement joins TRBV4-1 to TRBJ1-2; D is perhaps TRBD1 (5 bases). The sequence was collected from a male donor with ankylosing spondylitis or in good health (not recorded which). The CDR3 sequence is CASSHVLKGQGGYTF. Written as DNA, the CDR3 is TGCGCCAGCAGCCATGTTTTAAAGGGGCAGGGAGGCTACACCTTC.